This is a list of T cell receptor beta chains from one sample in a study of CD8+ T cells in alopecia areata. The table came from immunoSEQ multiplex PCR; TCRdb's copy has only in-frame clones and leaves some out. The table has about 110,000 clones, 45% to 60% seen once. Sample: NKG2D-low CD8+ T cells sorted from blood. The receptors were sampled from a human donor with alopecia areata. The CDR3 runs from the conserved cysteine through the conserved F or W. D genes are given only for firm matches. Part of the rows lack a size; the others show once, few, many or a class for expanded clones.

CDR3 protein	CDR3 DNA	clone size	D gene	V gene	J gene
CASSDGRTQETQYF	TGTGCCAGCAGTGATGGAAGGACCCAAGAGACCCAGTACTTC	-	-	TRBV2	TRBJ2-5
CASRPRDRYNEQFF	TGTGCCAGCAGGCCCCGGGACAGATACAATGAGCAGTTCTTC	-	TRBD1	TRBV2	TRBJ2-1
CASSLEGLAYEQYF	TGTGCCAGCAGCTTAGAGGGACTTGCGTACGAGCAGTACTTC	-	-	TRBV7-9	TRBJ2-7
CASSYRDGYTF	TGTGCCAGCAGCTACCGCGATGGCTACACCTTC	-	-	TRBV7-9	TRBJ1-2
CASRPPWTSVNYEQYF	TGTGCCAGCAGACCACCCTGGACGTCTGTAAACTACGAGCAGTACTTC	-	-	TRBV7-9	TRBJ2-7
CASRGGNQPQHF	TGTGCCAGCAGGGGGGGCAATCAGCCCCAGCATTTT	once	-	TRBV27	TRBJ1-5
CASSPGTVNQPQHF	TGTGCCAGCAGCCCCGGGACAGTCAATCAGCCCCAGCATTTT	-	TRBD1	TRBV5-6	TRBJ1-5
CASSFRVGGYEQYF	TGTGCCAGCAGTTTCAGGGTTGGGGGCTACGAGCAGTACTTC	-	-	TRBV27	TRBJ2-7
CASSPMTGGKNIQYF	TGTGCCAGCAGCCCCATGACAGGGGGCAAAAACATTCAGTACTTC	few	TRBD1	TRBV7-8	TRBJ2-4
CASRARGSNQPQHF	TGTGCCAGCAGGGCTAGAGGTAGCAATCAGCCCCAGCATTTT	-	-	TRBV2	TRBJ1-5
CASSLGTRGEQYF	TGTGCCAGCAGTTTGGGGACTAGGGGCGAGCAGTACTTC	few	TRBD2	TRBV27	TRBJ2-7
CASRENWATEAFF	TGTGCCAGCAGGGAGAACTGGGCCACTGAAGCTTTCTTT	-	-	TRBV5-6	TRBJ1-1
CATSRDLGNQPQHF	TGTGCCACCAGCAGAGATTTGGGAAATCAGCCCCAGCATTTT	-	-	TRBV15	TRBJ1-5
CASSELPRNTEAFF	TGTGCCAGCAGTGAACTGCCGCGCAACACTGAAGCTTTCTTT	once	-	TRBV2	TRBJ1-1
CASSSGGPTRNEQFF	TGTGCCAGCAGTTCCGGCGGACCAACGCGCAATGAGCAGTTCTTC	-	-	TRBV27	TRBJ2-1
CASSLWTSGHTDTQYF	TGTGCCAGCAGTTTGTGGACTAGCGGACACACAGATACGCAGTATTTT	once	TRBD2	TRBV28	TRBJ2-3
CASSLAGTSGYYEQYF	TGTGCCAGCAGTCTCGCCGGGACTAGCGGTTACTACGAGCAGTACTTC	few	TRBD2	TRBV27	TRBJ2-7
CAWRSAQETQYF	TGTGCCTGGAGGTCAGCCCAAGAGACCCAGTACTTC	-	-	TRBV30	TRBJ2-5
CASSLFRQETQYF	TGTGCCAGCAGTTTATTTCGACAAGAGACCCAGTACTTC	-	-	TRBV27	TRBJ2-5
CASSLSQGKNIQYF	TGTGCCAGCAGTTTAAGCCAGGGCAAAAACATTCAGTACTTC	few	-	TRBV27	TRBJ2-4
CASSFPSPQTLREQYF	TGTGCCAGCAGTTTTCCGTCCCCCCAGACCCTTAGGGAGCAGTACTTC	-	-	TRBV28	TRBJ2-7
CASSSNGGEQETQYF	TGTGCCAGCAGCTCCAACGGAGGGGAACAAGAGACCCAGTACTTC	-	-	TRBV6-5	TRBJ2-5
CASRADRGAQYF	TGTGCCAGCAGGGCGGACAGGGGAGCGCAGTATTTT	-	TRBD1	TRBV7-9	TRBJ2-3
CAVGSGSPNEQFF	TGTGCCGTGGGTAGCGGGAGTCCCAATGAGCAGTTCTTC	once	TRBD2	TRBV15	TRBJ2-1
CASSLTVRSVEQYF	TGTGCCAGCAGTTTAACTGTCAGGTCGGTCGAGCAGTACTTC	-	-	TRBV27	TRBJ2-7
CASSPRGRANQPQHF	TGTGCCAGTAGTCCTAGGGGGAGGGCAAATCAGCCCCAGCATTTT	-	-	TRBV19	TRBJ1-5
CATSRDRGSGANVLTF	TGTGCCACCAGCCGGGACAGGGGGTCTGGGGCCAACGTCCTGACTTTC	few	TRBD1	TRBV15	TRBJ2-6
CASSTPRTSSSYNEQFF	TGTGCCAGCAGTACCCCCCGGACGTCGAGCTCCTACAATGAGCAGTTCTTC	once	-	TRBV28	TRBJ2-1